Shown below are 26 T cell receptor beta chains from a single sample sequenced in a study of blood T cell repertoires in COVID-19. Clones were sequenced by immunoSEQ multiplex PCR, and TCRdb holds only the in-frame ones, with some missing. The sample includes more than 85,000 clones, over 70% of them seen just once. Sequenced input: peripheral blood. These receptors all stem from a woman aged 45-65 years with acute or convalescent COVID-19.

The chain is built from TRBV6-5 and TRBJ1-1, with D perhaps matching TRBD1 (6 bases). Germline CDR1 and CDR2: MNHEY and SVGAGI. Trimming stripped 3 bases from V and 5 bases from J, with 19 bases between. CDR3 length: 16 amino acids. In DNA form, the CDR3 reads TGTGCCAGCAGTTATAATCCCCCAGGGGTGGGAACTGAAGCTTTCTTT. Protein product: CASSYNPPGVGTEAFF.

V and J are TRBV6-6 and TRBJ1-3, with D possibly being TRBD1 (5 bases). Germline-derived CDR1 and CDR2 are MNHNY and SVGAGI (reference sequence). Trimming took 4 bases from V and 8 from J, leaving 21 bases between them. The CDR3 contains 16 residues. This CDR3 is CASSFTDPIAGDTIYF. DNA of the CDR3: TGTGCCAGCAGTTTCACGGATCCAATCGCGGGGGACACCATATATTTT.

The V gene is TRBV11-3, the J gene TRBJ2-2; no clear D. V lost 5 bases and J lost 6, with 13 bases in between. CDR1 SGHNT and CDR2 YENEEA come from the germline V gene. The CDR3 is made up of 14 amino acids. The CDR3 here is CASSPNSEAGELFF. The CDR3 DNA follows: TGTGCCAGCAGCCCTAATAGTGAGGCCGGGGAGCTGTTTTTT.

The genes are TRBV7-6 and TRBJ2-2, with D maybe TRBD2 (7 bases). Per the germline V gene, CDR1 is SGHVS and CDR2 is FNYEAQ. The CDR3 sequence is 15 residues long. The V and J ends lost 3 bases and 5 bases respectively, with 13 bases between them. CDR3 nucleotides: TGTGCCAGCAGCTTGGGGGGGCTTGGGACCGGGGAGCTGTTTTTT. It translates to CASSLGGLGTGELFF.

V is TRBV7-2 and J is TRBJ1-2; no firm D call. With 5 bases removed from V and 4 bases from J, the gap between germline ends came to 11 bases. The CDR3 contains 13 residues. Germline loops: CDR1 SGHTA, CDR2 FQGNSA. The CDR3 bases are TGTGCCAGCAGCCTAACCCCCCCCTATGGCTACACCTTC. Encoded protein: CASSLTPPYGYTF.

The chain uses TRBV18 and TRBJ1-1, with 9 positions matching TRBD1. V lost 3 bases, J lost 6 bases, and 8 bases stayed unmatched. CDR1 is KGHSH, CDR2 LQKENI, per germline. The CDR3 spans 15 residues. The DNA of the CDR3 is TGTGCCAGCTCACCGGCCACAGGGGGCAACGCTGAAGCTTTCTTT. Translation: CASSPATGGNAEAFF. The complete variable domain, with remaining parts taken from reference TRBV18 and TRBJ1-1, reads NAGVMQNPRHLVRRRGQEARLRCSPMKGHSHVYWYRQLPEEGLKFMVYLQKENIIDESGMPKERFSAEFPKEGPSILRIQQVVRGDSAAYFCASSPATGGNAEAFFGQGTRLTVV.

The rearrangement joins TRBV24-1 to TRBJ1-5; 10 nucleotides align to TRBD1. The CDR3 extends over 16 amino acids. Germline CDR1 is KGHDR and CDR2 is SFDVKD. The ends lost 12 bases at V and 0 bases at J; junction bases unmatched: 10. In DNA form, the CDR3 reads TGTGCCGATTCGGGACAGGGGACCAGTAGCAATCAGCCCCAGCATTTT. Encoded protein: CADSGQGTSSNQPQHF.

The chain uses TRBV30 and TRBJ1-1; TRBD1 aligns across 9 bases. V was clipped by 8 bases and J by 8 bases; unmatched bases: 9. Germline V lookup: CDR1 GTSNPN, CDR2 SVGIG (reference sequence). There are 12 residues in the CDR3. The CDR3 nucleotides read TGTGCCCTGACCACAGGGGGCGACGAAGCTTTCTTT. Protein sequence: CALTTGGDEAFF.

This clone turned up a few times. The chain has TRBV19 and TRBJ1-1; D perhaps matches TRBD1 (6 bases). Germline CDR1 is LNHDA and CDR2 is SQIVND (reference sequence). V was cut by 3 bases and J by 0 bases, with 14 bases left in between. CDR3 length: 16 amino acids. The DNA for the CDR3 is TGTGCCAGTAGTATTGGCAGGGGTAACATGAACACTGAAGCTTTCTTT. Residues: CASSIGRGNMNTEAFF.

The table lists this clone with a count of one. The CDR3 sequence: CATSPLHGAGSGEQYF. The CDR3 DNA reads as TGTGCCACCAGCCCCCTCCATGGGGCTGGGTCTGGCGAGCAGTACTTC. The chain is built from TRBV15 and TRBJ2-7; D may be TRBD1 (5 bases). V lost 5 bases and J 6 bases, leaving 23 bases between the germline ends. CDR1 LNHNV and CDR2 YYDKDF come from the germline V gene (reference sequence). CDR3 length equals 16 residues.

The genes are TRBV5-1 and TRBJ2-1; TRBD2 matches 7 bases. J was trimmed by 2 bases and V by 3 bases; bases with no gene match: 5. CDR3 size: 15 residues. The germline V gene encodes CDR1 SGHRS and CDR2 YFSETQ. CDR3 in DNA: TGCGCCAGCAGCTCGCGGGGGAGTCCCTACAATGAGCAGTTCTTC. Amino acids: CASSSRGSPYNEQFF.

The chain combines TRBV3-1 (or the pseudogene TRBV3-2) with TRBJ1-2; TRBD1 agrees at 11 bases. Per germline, CDR1 LGHDT and CDR2 YNNKEL (reference sequence). J gave up 5 bases and V 3 bases, and 5 bases lay outside the gene matches. The CDR3 is 15 residues long. In DNA form, the CDR3 reads TGTGCCAGCAGCCAGGGACAGGGGGTGTGGTATGGCTACACCTTC. Amino acid sequence: CASSQGQGVWYGYTF.

This chain connects TRBV21-1 to TRBJ1-1; the table's D gene call, TRBD1, was not cross checked with the DNA. TRBV21-1 is flagged as a pseudogene. The CDR3 extends over 16 amino acids. CDR3 residues: CASSKELDRVNTEAFF. CDR3 DNA sequence: TGTGCCAGCAGCAAAGAACTGGACAGGGTTAACACTGAAGCTTTCTTT.

The table lists this clone with a count of one. The gene calls are TRBV18 and TRBJ2-6, with 11 bases lining up with TRBD1. Per the germline V gene, CDR1 is KGHSH and CDR2 is LQKENI. The ends lost 8 bases at V and 1 base at J; junction bases unmatched: 10. The CDR3 sequence is 18 residues long. The CDR3 DNA reads TGTGCCAGCGCCCTGATCGGGACAGGGGGTTCTGGGGCCAACGTCCTGACTTTC. As protein: CASALIGTGGSGANVLTF.

This rearrangement joins TRBV9 to TRBJ2-7, with unresolved D. This CDR3 has 14 amino acids. The V and J ends lost 4 bases and 0 bases respectively, with 11 bases between them. Germline CDR1 is SGDLS and CDR2 is YYNGEE. The CDR3 DNA follows: TGTGCCAGCAGCCCCCAACTGAGCTCCTACGAGCAGTACTTC. It translates to CASSPQLSSYEQYF.

V usage is TRBV28 and J usage is TRBJ1-4, with unresolved D. The V end was cut by 7 bases, the J end by 0 bases, with 15 bases between. Germline V gene data show CDR1 as MDHEN and CDR2 as SYDVKM. CDR3 length: 16 amino acids. The CDR3, as DNA: TGTGCCAGCACCTCACCGGGGTTCGCAACTAATGAAAAACTGTTTTTT. It encodes CASTSPGFATNEKLFF.

This clone was recorded only once. This chain connects TRBV7-8 to TRBJ2-1; no clear D. This CDR3 region has 12 residues. Germline V lookup: CDR1 SGHVS, CDR2 FQNEAQ. Trimming took 5 bases from V and 6 from J, leaving 8 bases between them. The CDR3: CASSPRVNEQFF. Here the CDR3 DNA reads TGTGCCAGCAGCCCCCGGGTCAATGAGCAGTTCTTC.

This clone appeared a single time. CDR3 sequence: CASSYGTGETQYF. Here the CDR3 DNA reads TGTGCCAGCAGTTACGGGACAGGAGAGACCCAGTACTTC. This chain uses TRBV12-3 or TRBV12-4 with TRBJ2-5; TRBD1 aligns across 8 bases. J was trimmed by 4 bases and V by 4 bases; bases with no gene match: 2. There are 13 residues in the CDR3.

This clone has a single count. The V and J genes are TRBV30 and TRBJ2-7, with no clear D. V was cut by 0 bases and J by 6 bases, with 15 bases left in between. The CDR3 runs to 14 residues. Germline values: CDR1 GTSNPN, CDR2 SVGIG (reference sequence). CDR3: CAWSVPEFLAEQYF. CDR3 bases: TGTGCCTGGAGTGTTCCGGAGTTTTTGGCCGAGCAGTACTTC.

The V gene is TRBV11-2, the J gene TRBJ2-2; 9 bases agree with TRBD2. The CDR3 consists of 16 residues. V was clipped by 5 bases and J by 4 bases; unmatched bases: 8. Germline V gene data show CDR1 as SGHAT and CDR2 as FQNNGV. The CDR3 loop is CASSPSGGPITGELFF. CDR3 in DNA: TGTGCCAGCAGCCCAAGCGGGGGGCCCATCACCGGGGAGCTGTTTTTT.

V usage is TRBV25-1 and J usage is TRBJ2-2; weak D call: TRBD2 (6 bases). CDR1 is MGHDK and CDR2 is SYGVNS in the germline V gene. Trimming shortened V by 0 bases and J by 7 bases, and 12 bases separated the two germline ends. The CDR3 covers 15 residues. CDR3 region: CASSEYGARGGELFF. As DNA, the CDR3 is TGTGCCAGCAGTGAATATGGGGCGCGGGGCGGGGAGCTGTTTTTT.

The chain combines TRBV18 with TRBJ1-1; D may be TRBD1 (5 bases). The CDR3 is 16 residues long. Germline CDR1 is KGHSH and CDR2 is LQKENI. V dropped 3 bases and J dropped 0 bases, with 14 bases sitting between them. The CDR3 DNA reads as TGTGCCAGCTCACCTTTCTTAGGGGTTCTGAACACTGAAGCTTTCTTT. Translation gives CASSPFLGVLNTEAFF.

The chain uses TRBV28 and TRBJ1-6; D is ambiguous. With 5 bases removed from V and 3 bases from J, the gap between germline ends came to 14 bases. Germline values: CDR1 MDHEN, CDR2 SYDVKM. The CDR3 is 16 amino acids. The CDR3 region has the DNA TGTGCCAGCAGTGATTTTGGTACCTACTATAATTCACCCCTCCACTTT. This sequence encodes CASSDFGTYYNSPLHF. Looking up the rest from reference TRBV28 and TRBJ1-6 gives the full variable domain: DVKVTQSSRYLVKRTGEKVFLECVQDMDHENMFWYRQDPGLGLRLIYFSYDVKMKEKGDIPEGYSVSREKKERFSLILESASTNQTSMYLCASSDFGTYYNSPLHFGNGTRLTVT.

This rearrangement joins TRBV11-1 to TRBJ1-1; tentatively, D is TRBD1 (5 bases). Per the germline V gene, CDR1 is SGHAT and CDR2 is FQDESV (reference sequence). The CDR3 runs 14 residues. The V and J ends lost 8 bases and 2 bases respectively, with 15 bases between them. The CDR3: CASSMDTYNTEAFF. Written as DNA, the CDR3 is TGTGCCAGCTCAATGGACACGTATAACACTGAAGCTTTCTTT.

This chain links TRBV25-1 with TRBJ1-2, with D unresolved. In germline, CDR1 is MGHDK, CDR2 SYGVNS. The CDR3 extends over 17 amino acids. V lost 2 bases to trimming and J lost 7 bases, with 23 bases between them. CDR3 region: CASSEILPGFLFRGYTF. DNA for the CDR3: TGTGCCAGCAGTGAAATTTTACCGGGTTTTCTCTTTCGTGGCTACACCTTC.

The genes are TRBV6-6 and TRBJ2-2; 12 bases line up with TRBD1. The ends lost 6 bases at V and 6 bases at J; junction bases unmatched: 5. The germline V gene encodes CDR1 MNHNY and CDR2 SVGAGI (reference sequence). The CDR3 length is 15 residues. CDR3: CASRHRDRGPGELFF. CDR3 nucleotide sequence: TGTGCCAGCAGACACCGGGACAGGGGGCCCGGGGAGCTGTTTTTT.